One sample yielded the 25 T cell receptor beta chains listed below, sequenced in a study of blood T cell repertoires in COVID-19. The repertoire was sequenced with immunoSEQ multiplex PCR; TCRdb's copy has only in-frame clones and lacks some. In the table there are about 140,000 clones, around 88% of which are singletons. The sequenced material came from peripheral blood. These receptors all stem from a human donor in a cohort sampled during active COVID-19.

V usage is TRBV19 and J usage is TRBJ1-4, with a possible D match to TRBD1 (6 bases). The V and J ends lost 5 bases and 7 bases respectively, with 11 bases between them. CDR1 LNHDA and CDR2 SQIVND come from the germline V gene (reference sequence). This CDR3 is built from 13 residues. CDR3 sequence (DNA): TGTGCCAGTAGTTCAACAGGGTTTGAAAAACTGTTTTTT. This gives the protein CASSSTGFEKLFF.

This chain links TRBV6-5 with TRBJ2-7; no firm D call. Between the trimmed V and J ends, which lost 0 bases and 2 bases, there was a span of 14 bases. This CDR3 is 16 amino acids long. The germline CDR1 and CDR2 sequences are MNHEY and SVGAGI. CDR3 sequence reads: CASSYSKYRVAYEQYF. Here the CDR3 DNA reads TGTGCCAGCAGTTACTCGAAGTATCGGGTCGCCTACGAGCAGTACTTC.

V is TRBV30 and J is TRBJ2-2; a possible D gene is TRBD2 (6 bases). The CDR3 is 16 amino acids. The ends were cut back, 0 bases at V and 5 bases at J, with 16 bases in the middle. Per germline, CDR1 GTSNPN and CDR2 SVGIG (reference sequence). Written as DNA, the CDR3 is TGTGCCTGGAGTGTACTCGGGGGTAGAGGGACCGGGGAGCTGTTTTTT. It yields the protein CAWSVLGGRGTGELFF.

Worth noting for this clone: Compared with germline, one end of the junction differs, possibly owing to a read error. The genes are TRBV7-7 and TRBJ2-5; TRBD2 matches 8 bases. There are 14 residues in the CDR3. Germline loops: CDR1 SSHAT, CDR2 FNYEAQ (reference sequence). CDR3 sequence: CASSLGTSQETQYF. CDR3 bases: TGTGCTAGCAGCTTAGGGACTAGCCAAGAGACCCAGTACTTC.

This clone is medium-sized (0.01 to 0.1%). The V call is TRBV29-1, the J call TRBJ1-3; D gene uncertain. CDR3 length: 14 residues. Germline CDR1 reads SQVTM; CDR2 reads ANQGSEA. V shed 2 bases and J shed 1 base, with 9 bases lying between them. CDR3 DNA: TGCAGCGTTGAAATGAGCGGATCTGGAAACACCATATATTTT. It translates to CSVEMSGSGNTIYF.

V usage is TRBV9 and J usage is TRBJ2-3; 8 positions match TRBD2. The V and J ends lost 6 bases and 2 bases, in that order; junction bases with no gene match: 8. Germline assignment: CDR1 SGDLS and CDR2 YYNGEE. This CDR3 region has 15 residues. The CDR3 nucleotides are TGTGCCAGCAACCCGAGCGGGGGAGACACAGATACGCAGTATTTT. It specifies CASNPSGGDTDTQYF.

The rearrangement joins TRBV19 to TRBJ2-2, with D uncertain. The germline gives CDR1 LNHDA, CDR2 SQIVND (reference sequence). Between the trimmed V and J ends, which lost 9 bases and 3 bases, there was a span of 14 bases. The CDR3 covers 14 residues. Here the CDR3 DNA reads TGTGCCAGCCCACCCGGGTTCTACACCGGGGAGCTGTTTTTT. It translates to CASPPGFYTGELFF.

The rearrangement uses TRBV27 and TRBJ1-1; D is unresolved. Looked up from germline, CDR1 is MNHEY and CDR2 is SMNVEV (reference sequence). This CDR3 contains 13 residues. V was cut by 5 bases and J by 2 bases, with 9 bases left in between. The CDR3: CASSAKPNTEAFF. The CDR3 DNA sequence: TGTGCCAGCAGTGCTAAGCCAAACACTGAAGCTTTCTTT.

This sequence joins TRBV19 and TRBJ2-7; 8 bases line up with TRBD1. Germline assignment: CDR1 LNHDA and CDR2 SQIVND (reference sequence). This CDR3 is 15 amino acids long. The ends lost 5 bases at V and 5 bases at J; junction bases unmatched: 11. This CDR3 is CASSGIRTGSNEQYF. The CDR3 DNA is TGTGCCAGTAGTGGGATTCGGACAGGGAGCAACGAGCAGTACTTC.

This sequence joins TRBV3-1 (or the pseudogene TRBV3-2) and TRBJ2-1; D is perhaps TRBD2 (6 bases). Trimming shortened V by 5 bases and J by 4 bases, and 18 bases separated the two germline ends. Germline assignment: CDR1 LGHDT and CDR2 YNNKEL (reference sequence). The CDR3 extends over 16 amino acids. CDR3 region: CASSALGGRAYNEQFF. Written as DNA, the CDR3 is TGTGCCAGCAGCGCTTTGGGAGGCAGGGCGTACAATGAGCAGTTCTTC.

The rearrangement links TRBV15 to TRBJ1-1, with 9 bases fitting TRBD1. The germline V gene has CDR1 LNHNV and CDR2 YYDKDF (reference sequence). This CDR3 is 14 amino acids long. The J segment lost 8 bases and the V segment lost 7 bases, leaving 11 bases of the junction unmatched. The CDR3 nucleotides are TGTGCCACCAAAATTCCCGGACAGGGGAGGGAAGCTTTCTTT. Its protein product is CATKIPGQGREAFF.

V and J are TRBV1 and TRBJ2-3; TRBD2 is taken as the D call from the table, unchecked against the DNA. TRBV1 is classified as a pseudogene. The CDR3 totals 16 residues. CDR3 nucleotide sequence: TGCACCAGCAGCCAAGAAGGCTCAACTAGGCGGGTGCCGCAGTATTTT. It specifies CTSSQEGSTRRVPQYF.

The chain links TRBV5-4 to TRBJ2-1; weak D call: TRBD2 (5 bases). The CDR3 spans 17 residues. The ends were cut back, 0 bases at V and 1 base at J, with 14 bases in the middle. Germline values: CDR1 SGHNT, CDR2 YYREEE (reference sequence). Written as DNA, the CDR3 is TGTGCCAGCAGCTTGGAGCTAGCTCGCAGTTCCTACAATGAGCAGTTCTTC. Amino acids: CASSLELARSSYNEQFF.

This clone was seen only a few times. This chain connects TRBV19 to TRBJ2-3; D is ambiguous. CDR3 size: 15 residues. V lost 4 bases and J lost 2, with 13 bases in between. The germline V gene has CDR1 LNHDA and CDR2 SQIVND (reference sequence). The CDR3 region is CASSRLPYPTDTQYF. The CDR3 DNA is TGTGCCAGTAGTAGACTCCCTTATCCCACAGATACGCAGTATTTT.

V is TRBV5-1 and J is TRBJ2-2; 7 nucleotides agree with TRBD1. Germline lookup yields CDR1 SGHRS and CDR2 YFSETQ. V was pared by 0 bases and J by 1 base, with 6 bases of the junction left unmatched. The CDR3 runs to 17 residues. CDR3 in DNA: TGCGCCAGCAGCTTGGCTTTTCGGACAGGGAACACCGGGGAGCTGTTTTTT. This translates into CASSLAFRTGNTGELFF.

The chain joins TRBV12-2 to TRBJ1-2; no check of the table's D call, TRBD1, against the DNA was made. TRBV12-2 is an annotated pseudogene. This CDR3 contains 14 residues. For the CDR3, the DNA is TGTGCAAGTCGCCTTGACAGGGGGGACTATGGCTACACCTTC. Its translation is CASRLDRGDYGYTF.

This rearrangement joins TRBV21-1 to TRBJ1-2; the table's D gene call, TRBD1, was not cross checked with the DNA. TRBV21-1 is recorded as a pseudogene. This CDR3 is 17 amino acids long. In DNA, the CDR3 is TGTGCCAGCAGCAAAAAGAACGGTCGACAGCTGAACTATGGCTACACCTTC. Its protein product is CASSKKNGRQLNYGYTF.

The chain uses TRBV11-2 and TRBJ2-3; 7 positions match TRBD2. Germline V gene lookup returns CDR1 SGHAT and CDR2 FQNNGV. This CDR3 region has 15 residues. J was trimmed by 0 bases and V by 4 bases; bases with no gene match: 4. The CDR3 coding sequence is TGTGCCAGCAGCTCTCTAGCGGCTAGCACAGATACGCAGTATTTT. Protein sequence: CASSSLAASTDTQYF.

Here the CDR3 reads CASSTAGQGHNEQFF. The CDR3 region has the DNA TGTGCCAGCAGCACCGCTGGACAGGGACACAATGAGCAGTTCTTC. This chain joins TRBV5-4 and TRBJ2-1; 8 bases are a match to TRBD1. This CDR3 has 15 amino acids. Germline assignment: CDR1 SGHNT and CDR2 YYREEE (reference sequence). V gave up 4 bases and J gave up 5 bases; unmatched junction bases: 8. The entire variable domain, with the rest obtained from reference TRBV5-4 and TRBJ2-1, is as follows: ETGVTQSPTHLIKTRGQQVTLRCSSQSGHNTVSWYQQALGQGPQFIFQYYREEENGRGNFPPRFSGLQFPNYSSELNVNALELDDSALYLCASSTAGQGHNEQFFGPGTRLTVL.

The chain couples TRBV9 to TRBJ2-1; the match to TRBD1 covers 7 bases. CDR3 length equals 13 residues. Germline-derived CDR1 and CDR2 are SGDLS and YYNGEE. Trimming cost V 0 bases and J 9 bases; bases outside gene matches: 3. In nucleotides, the CDR3 is TGTGCCAGCAGCGTAGTAGGGGGCGGTGAGCAGTTCTTC. This encodes CASSVVGGGEQFF.

The chain joins TRBV7-2 to TRBJ2-7; tentatively, D is TRBD1 (5 bases). The V end lost 5 bases, the J end lost 2 bases, and 16 bases lay between the germline ends. Germline V CDR1 and CDR2: SGHTA, FQGNSA. The CDR3 totals 15 residues. This chain's CDR3 is CASSQSNDRPYEQYF. CDR3 sequence (DNA): TGTGCCAGCAGCCAGTCTAACGACAGACCCTACGAGCAGTACTTC.

The chain is built from TRBV3-1 (or the pseudogene TRBV3-2) and TRBJ2-7, with TRBD2 identical over 13 bases. Germline CDR1 reads LGHDT; CDR2 reads YNNKEL (reference sequence). After removal of 4 bases from V and 3 bases from J, the junction contained 3 bases not matched to a gene. This CDR3 is 15 amino acids long. The CDR3 bases are TGTGCCAGCAGCCCAGGACTAGCGGGGGTCTACGAGCAGTACTTC. Its translation is CASSPGLAGVYEQYF.

The chain recombines TRBV6-1 with TRBJ1-2; unclear D gene. V lost 1 base and J 4 bases, leaving 10 bases between the germline ends. This CDR3 contains 14 residues. From germline, CDR1 is MNHNS and CDR2 SASEGT. The CDR3 sequence: CASSEVGRSYGYTF. The CDR3 region has the DNA TGTGCCAGCAGTGAAGTCGGCAGGTCCTATGGCTACACCTTC.

The gene calls are TRBV29-1 and TRBJ1-3; D is possibly TRBD1 (6 bases). The germline CDR1 and CDR2 sequences are SQVTM and ANQGSEA. This CDR3 comprises 14 residues. Trimming stripped 6 bases from V and 4 bases from J, with 16 bases between. CDR3 residues: CSVAPDSRGNTIYF. The CDR3, as DNA: TGCAGCGTCGCTCCGGACAGCAGGGGAAACACCATATATTTT.

V and J are TRBV19 and TRBJ2-3; the match to TRBD2 covers 7 bases. CDR3 length equals 14 residues. The junction had 9 bases not matched to a gene; V was cut back by 7 bases and J by 5 bases. Germline V CDR1 and CDR2: LNHDA, SQIVND (reference sequence). Here the CDR3 reads CASNGGGLVDTQYF. CDR3 coding DNA: TGTGCCAGTAACGGCGGGGGTTTGGTAGATACGCAGTATTTT.